This T cell receptor (beta chain) was recorded in a study of PD-1 blockade in classical Hodgkin lymphoma. Trimming shortened V by 6 bases and J by 0 bases, and 18 bases separated the two germline ends. The CDR3 runs to 17 residues. Germline lookup yields CDR1 KGHSH and CDR2 LQKENI. Profiled with immunoSEQ multiplex PCR; TCRdb holds only in-frame clones, not every one. In the table there are 35,000 to 50,000 clones, 65% to 70% of which are singletons. This clone showed up just once. Its specificity is unknown. Notes on the study in general: Newly diagnosed patients reportedly trailed healthy donors in baseline TCR diversity. No one has yet defined what causes the repertoire differences, which may be disease activity or prior therapy. After ASCT, patients who started nivolumab under 1 year later were excluded.

Time point: cycle 4 day 1 (C4D1), after five to seven weeks of nivolumab. All trial patients relapsed after autologous stem cell transplantation. The V call is TRBV18, the J call TRBJ1-5, with TRBD1 as a possible D gene (6 bases). The material sequenced was peripheral blood mononuclear cells (PBMCs), taken before the fourth cycle of nivolumab. This receptor was obtained from a human donor with classical Hodgkin lymphoma. CDR3 DNA sequence: TGTGCCAGCTCCATAACAGGGAGTCCCTATAGCAATCAGCCCCAGCATTTT. It is translated as CASSITGSPYSNQPQHF.